A selection of T cell receptor beta chains follows, all from one sample in a study of shared clonotypes between healthy human individuals. Some clones are missing from TCRdb's copy, which holds only in-frame ones; the method was immunoSEQ multiplex PCR. The table lists a few million clones, roughly nine tenths of them singletons, with roughly 0.15% in the top ten. Sequencing used naive CD4+ T cells sorted from blood. The receptors were sampled from a man aged 18 to 29 in good health. The CDR3 runs from the conserved cysteine through the conserved F or W. Each record gives: D gene, clone size, J gene, V gene, CDR3 protein, CDR3 DNA. The D gene is left open where the match is weak. Size is stated for part of the rows, as once, few or many counts, or as a class when the clone is expanded.

D gene: TRBD1; clone size: -; J gene: TRBJ2-3; V gene: TRBV27; CDR3 protein: CASSNWDRGFTDTQYF; CDR3 DNA: TGTGCCAGCAGTAACTGGGACAGGGGATTCACAGATACGCAGTATTTT
D gene: -; clone size: -; J gene: TRBJ2-5; V gene: TRBV5-1; CDR3 protein: CASSLITGVGETQYF; CDR3 DNA: TGCGCCAGCAGCTTGATCACAGGAGTGGGAGAGACCCAGTACTTC
D gene: TRBD2; clone size: -; J gene: TRBJ2-7; V gene: TRBV7-2; CDR3 protein: CASSLNQRDVSYEQYF; CDR3 DNA: TGTGCCAGCAGCTTAAACCAGCGGGATGTCTCCTACGAGCAGTACTTC
D gene: -; clone size: -; J gene: TRBJ1-4; V gene: TRBV27; CDR3 protein: CASSSHDTNEKLFF; CDR3 DNA: TGTGCCAGCAGTTCGCATGACACTAATGAAAAACTGTTTTTT
D gene: TRBD2; clone size: -; J gene: TRBJ2-3; V gene: TRBV27; CDR3 protein: CASSLGTSGGAVDTQYF; CDR3 DNA: TGTGCCAGCAGTCTAGGGACTAGCGGGGGGGCGGTAGATACGCAGTATTTT
D gene: -; clone size: -; J gene: TRBJ2-5; V gene: TRBV30; CDR3 protein: CAWSPQRGETQYF; CDR3 DNA: TGTGCCTGGAGTCCACAGCGCGGTGAGACCCAGTACTTC
D gene: -; clone size: -; J gene: TRBJ1-2; V gene: TRBV28; CDR3 protein: CASSPGSANYGYTF; CDR3 DNA: TGTGCCAGCAGTCCCGGGTCAGCTAACTATGGCTACACCTTC
D gene: -; clone size: -; J gene: TRBJ2-2; V gene: TRBV30; CDR3 protein: CAWEGTSNTGELFF; CDR3 DNA: TGTGCCTGGGAAGGGACTTCGAACACCGGGGAGCTGTTTTTT
D gene: -; clone size: -; J gene: TRBJ1-4; V gene: TRBV6-1; CDR3 protein: CASSLGSGKLFF; CDR3 DNA: TGTGCCAGCAGCCTGGGCTCGGGAAAACTGTTTTTT
D gene: -; clone size: once; J gene: TRBJ1-1; V gene: TRBV5-6; CDR3 protein: CASSPGWGAEAFF; CDR3 DNA: TGTGCCAGCAGCCCTGGTTGGGGCGCTGAAGCTTTCTTT
D gene: TRBD2; clone size: -; J gene: TRBJ2-3; V gene: TRBV7-9; CDR3 protein: CASSLGTSGSADTQYF; CDR3 DNA: TGTGCCAGCAGCCTAGGGACTAGCGGGAGTGCAGATACGCAGTATTTT
D gene: -; clone size: -; J gene: TRBJ1-1; V gene: TRBV6-1; CDR3 protein: CASLRGGNTEAFF; CDR3 DNA: TGTGCCAGCCTGCGGGGGGGCAACACTGAAGCTTTCTTT
D gene: TRBD2; clone size: -; J gene: TRBJ2-2; V gene: TRBV5-4; CDR3 protein: CASSRAGAGELFF; CDR3 DNA: TGTGCCAGCAGTCGAGCGGGAGCCGGGGAGCTGTTTTTT
D gene: -; clone size: -; J gene: TRBJ2-7; V gene: TRBV2; CDR3 protein: CASSERREWSYEQYF; CDR3 DNA: TGTGCCAGCAGTGAAAGGCGGGAATGGTCCTACGAGCAGTACTTC
D gene: -; clone size: -; J gene: TRBJ2-5; V gene: TRBV6-1; CDR3 protein: CASTNPGKETQYF; CDR3 DNA: TGTGCCAGCACTAACCCAGGGAAGGAGACCCAGTACTTC
D gene: TRBD2; clone size: -; J gene: TRBJ2-5; V gene: TRBV12-5; CDR3 protein: CASGFSRLAGRRQETQYF; CDR3 DNA: TGTGCTAGTGGTTTTTCACGTCTAGCGGGCAGGAGACAAGAGACCCAGTACTTC
D gene: -; clone size: -; J gene: TRBJ1-1; V gene: TRBV18; CDR3 protein: CASSPRVDYGYTEAFF; CDR3 DNA: TGTGCCAGCTCACCACGGGTAGATTATGGGTACACTGAAGCTTTCTTT
D gene: TRBD2; clone size: -; J gene: TRBJ2-5; V gene: TRBV6-1; CDR3 protein: CASSFLAGEETQYF; CDR3 DNA: TGTGCCAGCAGTTTCCTAGCGGGGGAAGAGACCCAGTACTTC
D gene: -; clone size: -; J gene: TRBJ2-7; V gene: TRBV18; CDR3 protein: CASSPLDGGRPYEQYF; CDR3 DNA: TGTGCCAGCTCACCACTGGACGGCGGTCGACCCTACGAGCAGTACTTC
D gene: -; clone size: -; J gene: TRBJ2-2; V gene: TRBV18; CDR3 protein: CASSPPGNTGELFF; CDR3 DNA: TGTGCCAGCTCACCCCCGGGAAACACCGGGGAGCTGTTTTTT
D gene: TRBD2; clone size: -; J gene: TRBJ2-3; V gene: TRBV29-1; CDR3 protein: CSVEGGFAGDTDTQYF; CDR3 DNA: TGCAGCGTTGAAGGGGGGTTTGCGGGGGACACAGATACGCAGTATTTT
D gene: -; clone size: -; J gene: TRBJ1-4; V gene: TRBV5-1; CDR3 protein: CASSLVGLDEKLFF; CDR3 DNA: TGCGCCAGCAGCTTGGTTGGGCTAGATGAAAAACTGTTTTTT
D gene: -; clone size: once; J gene: TRBJ1-5; V gene: TRBV11-2; CDR3 protein: CASSLTRGREGNQPQHF; CDR3 DNA: TGTGCCAGCAGCTTAACCAGGGGCAGGGAGGGCAATCAGCCCCAGCATTTT
D gene: TRBD2; clone size: -; J gene: TRBJ2-3; V gene: TRBV11-2; CDR3 protein: CASSQGTTTDTQYF; CDR3 DNA: TGTGCCAGCAGCCAAGGGACTACCACAGATACGCAGTATTTT
D gene: -; clone size: -; J gene: TRBJ1-5; V gene: TRBV28; CDR3 protein: CASGWNRAEYSNQPQHF; CDR3 DNA: TGTGCCAGCGGATGGAACAGGGCGGAGTATAGCAATCAGCCCCAGCATTTT
D gene: -; clone size: -; J gene: TRBJ2-2; V gene: TRBV7-7; CDR3 protein: CASSPGPPGELFF; CDR3 DNA: TGTGCTAGCAGTCCGGGACCACCCGGGGAGCTGTTTTTT
D gene: TRBD1; clone size: -; J gene: TRBJ2-1; V gene: TRBV19; CDR3 protein: CASNQQGARNEQFF; CDR3 DNA: TGTGCCAGTAACCAGCAGGGGGCCAGGAATGAGCAGTTCTTC
D gene: TRBD2; clone size: -; J gene: TRBJ2-3; V gene: TRBV9; CDR3 protein: CASSVVLAGTDTQYF; CDR3 DNA: TGTGCCAGCAGCGTGGTCCTAGCGGGCACAGATACGCAGTATTTT
D gene: -; clone size: -; J gene: TRBJ2-5; V gene: TRBV6-5; CDR3 protein: CASSYSTGAVQETQYF; CDR3 DNA: TGTGCCAGCAGTTACTCGACTGGGGCAGTACAAGAGACCCAGTACTTC